The 27 T cell receptor beta chains listed next were all sequenced from one sample in a study of tumor and adjacent non-tumor tissue in lung cancer. A modified ARM-PCR protocol with three rounds of nested PCR amplified TCRbeta. In TCRdb, the multiplex PCR reads were re-called with MiXCR into one record per CDR3 protein. The profile covers under 150,000 distinct CDR3 sequences, with about 66% appearing a single time and 9.5% to 15% taken by the ten largest. This sample's RNA came from whole unsorted tissue. The sequencing input was lung tumor tissue. Receptor source: a man aged 25-45 years with non-small cell lung cancer.

This clonotype was counted a few times. This may arise from a read error, as a much more abundant clone is one base away. The chain is built from TRBV7-3 and TRBJ2-5; no definite D call. CDR1 and CDR2 from the germline V gene are SGHTA and FQGTGA. There are 15 residues in the CDR3. CDR3 coding DNA: TGTGCCAGCAGCTTAACGCCGACCACATCAGAGACCCATTACTTC. Translation: CASSLTPTTSETHYF.

A word on this clonotype: The junction departs from the called germline gene at one end, perhaps through a read error. V and J are TRBV6-6 and TRBJ2-7, with 7 bases fitting TRBD2. The CDR3 sequence is 12 residues long. Per germline, CDR1 MNHNY and CDR2 SVGAGI (reference sequence). The CDR3 DNA reads as TGTTCCAGCAACCCCCAAGGGAGGGAGCAATACTTC. Translation: CSSNPQGREQYF.

The chain links TRBV11-2 to TRBJ2-1; perhaps TRBD2 as D (6 bases). The germline V gene encodes CDR1 SGHAT and CDR2 FQNNGV. The CDR3 is made up of 16 amino acids. The CDR3: CASCLYASAPYNEQFF. The CDR3 DNA reads as TGTGCAAGCTGCTTATATGCTAGCGCGCCCTACAATGAGCAGTTCTTC.

The genes are TRBV6-5 and TRBJ1-1; 10 nucleotides agree with TRBD1. This CDR3 contains 15 residues. The germline V gene has CDR1 MNHEY and CDR2 SVGAGI. Trimming removed 6 bases from V and 6 bases from J; junction bases left unmatched: 10. CDR3 residues: CASRVGTGVLAEAFF. The CDR3 nucleotides are TGTGCCAGCAGAGTCGGGACAGGGGTCTTGGCTGAAGCTTTCTTT.

Remarks on this clonotype: One base away lies a much larger clone, so this may be a sequencing read error. Here the CDR3 DNA reads TGTGCCAACAACCCACGAGGGCCATGGGGGCAGTATTTT. Translation gives CANNPRGPWGQYF. The rearrangement joins TRBV6-2 or TRBV6-3 to TRBJ2-3; possible D gene TRBD2, 5 bases. This CDR3 has 13 amino acids. In germline, CDR1 is MNHEY, CDR2 SVGEGT. Between the trimmed V and J ends, which lost 10 bases and 11 bases, there was a span of 22 bases.

Concerning this clonotype: Given a much more abundant clone one base away, this may be a read error. The chain has TRBV6-6 and TRBJ1-5; D is ambiguous. The J call could be wrong; TRBJ2-3 is a better fit for the DNA end. The CDR3 extends over 14 amino acids. The germline V gene has CDR1 MNHNY and CDR2 SVGAGI (reference sequence). In DNA form, the CDR3 reads TGTGCCAGCAGTTACAGTGATAGCAATCAGCCCCAGTATTTT. Translating it yields CASSYSDSNQPQYF.

In regard to this clonotype: This CDR3 is missing its conserved last phenylalanine or tryptophan, likely due to a read error. The chain carries TRBV6-5 and TRBJ2-5; D is uncertain. The CDR3 consists of 14 residues. From germline, CDR1 is MNHEY and CDR2 SVGAGI. The CDR3 sequence is CANSYPADPETQYI. The CDR3 DNA is TGTGCCAACAGTTACCCGGCAGATCCCGAGACCCAGTACATC.

Worth noting for this clonotype: The CDR3 ends on some other residue instead of the conserved phenylalanine or tryptophan, so this is likely a read error. The chain uses TRBV20-1 and TRBJ2-7; 8 nucleotides agree with TRBD2. Per the germline V gene, CDR1 is DFQATT and CDR2 is SNEGSKA (reference sequence). The junction had 7 bases not matched to a gene; V was cut back by 2 bases and J by 4 bases. CDR3 length: 14 amino acids. CDR3 sequence reads: CSARSVGGAYEQYI. For the CDR3, the DNA is TGCAGTGCTAGATCAGTCGGGGGGGCATACGAGCAGTACATC.

As regards this clonotype: A read error may produce the germline difference seen at one junction end. The V and J genes are TRBV6-1 and TRBJ2-5, with D tentatively TRBD2 (5 bases). The CDR3 totals 15 residues. In germline, CDR1 is MNHNS, CDR2 SASEGT. CDR3 region: CANSEVSGGGETQYF. DNA for the CDR3: TGTGCCAACAGTGAAGTTTCAGGAGGTGGAGAGACCCAGTACTTC.

On this clonotype: The junction shows a germline mismatch at one end, possibly a read error. V usage is TRBV11-1 and J usage is TRBJ2-1, with TRBD2 matching 10 bases. Germline V lookup: CDR1 SGHAT, CDR2 FQDESV (reference sequence). The CDR3 sequence is 15 residues long. This CDR3 is CASSLAGGIHNEQIF. The CDR3 nucleotides are TGCGCCAGCAGCTTAGCGGGAGGTATCCACAATGAGCAGATCTTC.

This clonotype has at least ten counts. The V call is TRBV12-3 or TRBV12-4, the J call TRBJ2-7, with TRBD2 matching 10 bases. The ends lost 6 bases at V and 0 bases at J; junction bases unmatched: 2. CDR3 size: 14 residues. CDR3 nucleotide sequence: TGTGCCAGCAGGTCTAGCGGGAGCTCCTACGAGCAGTACTTC. Its translation: CASRSSGSSYEQYF.

Regarding this clonotype: Lacking the conserved final phenylalanine or tryptophan, this CDR3 likely reflects a read error. The chain joins TRBV5-6 to TRBJ2-3; D call uncertain. The germline V gene has CDR1 SGHDT and CDR2 YYEEEE. The V end lost 3 bases, the J end lost 5 bases, and 10 bases lay between the germline ends. The CDR3 length is 13 residues. This CDR3 is CASSSRGQDTQYL. The CDR3 nucleotides are TGTGCCAGCAGCTCGCGAGGCCAAGATACGCAGTATCTT.

Turning to this clonotype: A much larger clone differs by one base, so this may be a read error. V usage is TRBV5-4 and J usage is TRBJ2-1; D is unresolved. The CDR3 contains 13 residues. The ends were cut back, 2 bases at V and 8 bases at J, with 11 bases in the middle. The germline V gene encodes CDR1 SGHNT and CDR2 YYREEE (reference sequence). CDR3 in DNA: TGTGCCAGCAGCTTAGTGTCCGCCGATGAGCAGTTCTTC. It yields the protein CASSLVSADEQFF.

Note on this clonotype: The junction shows a germline mismatch at one end, possibly a read error. The chain uses TRBV4-1 and TRBJ2-7, with TRBD1 matching 8 bases. This CDR3 is 15 amino acids long. CDR1 and CDR2 (germline): MGHRA, YSYEKL. CDR3 in amino acids: CVSSQDPDRARKQYF. The CDR3 bases are TGCGTCAGCAGCCAAGATCCGGACAGGGCCCGTAAGCAGTACTTC.

This clonotype turned up a few times. V usage is TRBV5-6 and J usage is TRBJ2-1, with TRBD2 matching 15 bases. The DNA end is more similar to TRBJ2-7, so the J call may be wrong. The V gene's germline CDR1 is SGHDT and CDR2 YYEEEE. This CDR3 has 19 amino acids. The CDR3 coding sequence is TGTGCCAGCAGCTTGGCATCCCGGACTAGCGGGGGGGCTTACAATGAGCAGTACTTC. Encoded protein: CASSLASRTSGGAYNEQYF.

Turning to this clonotype: A much larger clonotype is one base distant, so this may be a read error. The rearrangement joins TRBV6-5 to TRBJ2-5; D not certain. The V end lost 6 bases, the J end lost 1 base, and 12 bases lay between the germline ends. CDR1 is MNHEY, CDR2 SVGAGI, per germline. CDR3 length equals 14 residues. The CDR3: CASRPPGSQETQYF. In DNA form, the CDR3 reads TGTGCCAGCAGACCCCCGGGCTCCCAAGAGACCCAGTACTTC.

The sample holds a few counts of this clonotype. No conserved phenylalanine or tryptophan ends this CDR3, so it is likely a read error. This chain uses TRBV11-2 with TRBJ1-2; D gene ambiguous. CDR1 is SGHAT and CDR2 is FQNNGV in the germline V gene. This CDR3 has 13 residues. This chain's CDR3 is CASSLDRRESYTL. CDR3 nucleotides: TGTGCCAGTAGCTTAGATAGGCGGGAAAGCTACACCTTA.

The V and J genes are TRBV20-1 and TRBJ2-3, with unresolved D. Trimming shortened V by 6 bases and J by 6 bases, and 13 bases separated the two germline ends. There are 12 residues in the CDR3. The V gene's germline CDR1 is DFQATT and CDR2 SNEGSKA (reference sequence). In DNA form, the CDR3 reads TGCAGTGCGTCGACTGAGAGGGATACGCAGTATTTT. The encoded protein is CSASTERDTQYF.

The chain has TRBV4-2 and TRBJ2-5; 7 bases agree with TRBD1. Germline V gives CDR1 LGHNA, CDR2 YNFKEQ. The CDR3 spans 16 residues. After removal of 4 bases from V and 4 bases from J, the junction contained 12 bases not matched to a gene. The CDR3 coding sequence is TGTGCCAGCAGCCCCTACGGACAGGAGCTGGTAGAGACCCAGTACTTC. It specifies CASSPYGQELVETQYF.

This chain uses TRBV24-1 with TRBJ1-2; D ambiguous. V was trimmed by 2 bases and J by 6 bases, leaving 6 bases between them. The CDR3 length is 12 residues. The germline V gene encodes CDR1 KGHDR and CDR2 SFDVKD. CDR3 DNA: TGTGCCACCAGTGATTCACGAGATGGCTACACCTTC. Its translation is CATSDSRDGYTF.

This clonotype was seen more than once but under ten times. CDR3 in amino acids: CSVGGRETQYF. In DNA, the CDR3 is TGCAGCGTTGGCGGGAGAGAGACCCAGTACTTC. The V call is TRBV29-1, the J call TRBJ2-5; 7 nucleotides match TRBD2. The CDR3 has 11 amino acids. The V and J ends lost 4 bases and 4 bases, in that order; junction bases with no gene match: 0. CDR1 SQVTM and CDR2 ANQGSEA come from the germline V gene. Full variable domain (rest looked up from reference TRBV29-1 and TRBJ2-5): SAVISQKPSRDICQRGTSLTIQCQVDSQVTMMFWYRQQPGQSLTLIATANQGSEATYESGFVIDKFPISRPNLTFSTLTVSNMSPEDSSIYLCSVGGRETQYFGPGTRLLVL.

In its sample, this clonotype was seen many times. V and J are TRBV20-1 and TRBJ2-7, with D maybe TRBD2 (6 bases). CDR1 is DFQATT, CDR2 SNEGSKA, per germline (reference sequence). Trimming pared 1 base from V and 2 bases from J, leaving 9 bases between. This CDR3 is 13 amino acids long. In nucleotides, the CDR3 is TGCAGTGCTAGAGGGCGGGGCCCCTACGAGCAGTACTTC. It specifies CSARGRGPYEQYF.

Comments on this clonotype: It may be a read error: a sequence one base away is much more abundant. The chain employs TRBV6-5 and TRBJ1-5; TRBD1 might be the D (5 bases). The CDR3 consists of 11 residues. Germline lookup yields CDR1 MNHEY and CDR2 SVGAGI. The CDR3 DNA sequence: TGTGCGAGCGGGGGGAATCAGCACCAGCATTTT. This sequence encodes CASGGNQHQHF.

About this clonotype itself: This may arise from a read error, as a much more abundant clone is one base away. Lacking the conserved final phenylalanine or tryptophan, this CDR3 likely reflects a read error. The chain employs TRBV10-3 and TRBJ2-1; 8 positions agree with TRBD2. Germline V gene sequence: CDR1 ENHRY, CDR2 SYGVKD. The length of the CDR3 is 14 residues. V dropped 9 bases and J dropped 1; count of bases not matched to a gene: 5. The CDR3 region has the DNA TGTGCCATTACAAGCGGGGGATCCTACAATGAGCAGTTCATC. The encoded protein is CAITSGGSYNEQFI.

In its sample, this clonotype was seen a few times. The chain employs TRBV10-3 and TRBJ2-5; D gene unclear. Germline CDR1 and CDR2: ENHRY and SYGVKD. V lost 0 bases, J lost 5 bases, and 10 bases lay in between. The CDR3 loop spans 14 amino acids. For the CDR3, the DNA is TGTGCCATCAGTGAGTCGCCGGGCATGGAGACCCAGTACTTC. This gives the protein CAISESPGMETQYF.

About this clonotype: The germline gene is not matched at one end of the junction; a read error may be the cause. This chain uses TRBV5-1 with TRBJ2-1, with 8 bases matching TRBD1. CDR1 and CDR2 from the germline V gene are SGHRS and YFSETQ. The CDR3 contains 15 residues. The CDR3, as DNA: TGCGCCAGCAGCTTGGGGCAGGGGGCCTACAACGAGCAGATCTTC. Protein: CASSLGQGAYNEQIF.

This clonotype was detected a few times. With a much larger clone just one base away, this may be a read error. Since the CDR3 does not end with the conserved phenylalanine or tryptophan, this likely comes from a read error. V is TRBV11-2 and J is TRBJ1-6; D unresolved. The germline gives CDR1 SGHAT, CDR2 FQNNGV. The CDR3 is 14 residues long. V was trimmed by 2 bases and J by 5 bases, leaving 7 bases between them. CDR3 nucleotides: TGTGCCAGCAGCTTAACCCAGAATAATTCACCCCTCCACATT. This gives the protein CASSLTQNNSPLHI.